The clone carrying this T cell receptor (beta chain) was detected only a few times. The antigen is unknown. This record belongs to a study of T-cell reconstitution after alpha-beta-depleted transplantation in children. Overall study results and limits: Diversity and T-cell counts at one year after transplant derived mostly from new T cells. Surviving recipient T cells and thymic progenitors accounted for the high day-60 TCRbeta diversity observed in some patients. After transplant, at about two months, alpha-beta T cells were reportedly derived from several hundred expanded graft clones.

As it was prepared, the TCRbeta library received unique molecular identifiers. TCRdb re-derived calls from the PCR reads in MiXCR, one entry per CDR3 protein. This table has over 200,000 distinct CDR3 sequences, approximately 17% appearing once. The CDR3 contains 13 residues. Trimming removed 3 bases from V and 6 bases from J, with 15 bases in between. CDR1 DFQATT and CDR2 SNEGSKA come from the germline V gene (reference sequence). The V call is TRBV20-1, the J call TRBJ2-7; D gene uncertain. Material: PBMCs, mostly from graft donor cells, obtained 360 days after TCRalphabeta/CD19-depleted stem cell transplant. The clonotype comes from a male patient between 2 and 10 years old who had a stem cell transplant for acute lymphoblastic leukemia, so the T cells may come from the graft donor. CDR3 sequence reads: CSARPLDNSEQYF. In DNA, the CDR3 is TGCAGTGCTAGGCCATTAGACAATTCCGAGCAGTACTTC.